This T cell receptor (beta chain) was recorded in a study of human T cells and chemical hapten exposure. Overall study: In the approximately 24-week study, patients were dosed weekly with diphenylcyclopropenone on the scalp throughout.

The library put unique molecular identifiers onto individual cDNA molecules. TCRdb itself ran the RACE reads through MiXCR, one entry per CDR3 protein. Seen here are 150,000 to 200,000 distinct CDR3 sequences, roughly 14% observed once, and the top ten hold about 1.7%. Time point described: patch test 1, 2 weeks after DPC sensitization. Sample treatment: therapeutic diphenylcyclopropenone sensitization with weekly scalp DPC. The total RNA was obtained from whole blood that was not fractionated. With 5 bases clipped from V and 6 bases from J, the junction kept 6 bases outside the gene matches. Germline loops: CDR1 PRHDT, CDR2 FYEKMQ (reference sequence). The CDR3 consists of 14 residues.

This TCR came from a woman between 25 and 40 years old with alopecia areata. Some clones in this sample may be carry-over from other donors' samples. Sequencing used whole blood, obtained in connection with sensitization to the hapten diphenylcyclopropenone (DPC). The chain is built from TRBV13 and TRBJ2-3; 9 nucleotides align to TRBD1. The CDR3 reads CASSNRDRDDTQYF. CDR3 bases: TGTGCCAGCAGCAACCGGGACAGGGACGATACGCAGTATTTT.